What follows are 29 T cell receptor beta chains derived from one specimen sequenced in a study of T-cell reconstitution after alpha-beta-depleted transplantation in children. TCRbeta library preparation incorporated unique molecular identifiers. From the PCR reads, TCRdb called clonotypes with MiXCR, one entry per CDR3 protein. The sample contains hundreds of thousands of distinct CDR3 sequences, roughly 16% of which appear only once. This material consisted of PBMCs, mostly from graft donor cells, taken 360 days after TCRalphabeta/CD19-depleted stem cell transplant. These receptors were obtained from a boy under three years old who had a stem cell transplant for Wiskott-Aldrich syndrome, so the T cells may come from the graft donor.

The chain is built from TRBV11-2 and TRBJ2-3; the match to TRBD2 covers 11 bases. The J segment lost 4 bases and the V segment lost 4 bases, leaving 7 bases of the junction unmatched. This CDR3 spans 16 amino acids. Germline assignment: CDR1 SGHAT and CDR2 FQNNGV. Here the CDR3 DNA reads TGTGCCAGCAGCTCACTAGCGGGAGAGGTCTCAGATACGCAGTATTTT. This translates into CASSSLAGEVSDTQYF.

This clonotype has more than one count but fewer than ten. The chain couples TRBV5-1 to TRBJ2-1; 9 nucleotides align to TRBD1. Trimming cost V 0 bases and J 0 bases; bases outside gene matches: 7. The CDR3 is 18 residues long. Germline V gene data show CDR1 as SGHRS and CDR2 as YFSETQ. The CDR3 DNA follows: TGCGCCAGCAGCTTGGCCACAGGGGGCCTGAGCTCCTACAATGAGCAGTTCTTC. It codes for CASSLATGGLSSYNEQFF.

This clonotype was detected ten times or more. The DNA for the CDR3 is TGCGCCAGCAGCTTGGGCCCTGCCGGTGAAGAGACCCAGTACTTC. It translates to CASSLGPAGEETQYF. The J gene is TRBJ2-5, the V gene TRBV5-1, with D uncertain. Germline V CDR1 and CDR2: SGHRS, YFSETQ. Trimming stripped 0 bases from V and 3 bases from J, with 12 bases between. The CDR3 has 15 residues.

This clonotype was counted a few times. This chain uses TRBV10-3 with TRBJ2-3; TRBD1 matches 7 bases. V lost 6 bases, J lost 2 bases, and 8 bases stayed unmatched. The CDR3 is made up of 15 amino acids. CDR1 and CDR2 from the germline V gene are ENHRY and SYGVKD. Written as DNA, the CDR3 is TGTGCCATCAGGGGAAGGGACAGTCCCACAGATACGCAGTATTTT. Translation gives CAIRGRDSPTDTQYF.

Ten or more counts support this clonotype. This chain connects TRBV24-1 to TRBJ2-1; 8 bases align to TRBD1. Germline V gene lookup returns CDR1 KGHDR and CDR2 SFDVKD. Trimming took 4 bases from V and 4 from J; bases not matched to a gene: 8. This CDR3 contains 16 residues. The CDR3 DNA follows: TGTGCCACCAGTGACCCCCGACAGGGGCGGTACAATGAGCAGTTCTTC. Translating gives CATSDPRQGRYNEQFF.

The V gene is TRBV12-3 or TRBV12-4, the J gene TRBJ2-3; 10 bases are a match to TRBD2. This CDR3 is built from 16 residues. V trimming: 3 bases; J trimming: 4 bases; junction bases outside the gene matches: 7. The CDR3 region has the DNA TGTGCCAGCAGTTTTTTCCTAGCGGGAGTTGCAGATACGCAGTATTTT. Translating gives CASSFFLAGVADTQYF.

The CDR3, as DNA: TGCGCCAGCAGCAACGGGATATTGGGCAATGAGCAGTTCTTC. This encodes CASSNGILGNEQFF. The V and J genes are TRBV5-1 and TRBJ2-1, with a weak D call TRBD2 (5 bases). CDR3 size: 14 residues. The V and J ends lost 4 bases and 6 bases respectively, with 14 bases between them. The V gene's germline CDR1 is SGHRS and CDR2 YFSETQ.

This clonotype was counted a few times. V and J are TRBV10-3 and TRBJ2-7; 10 positions match TRBD1. Trimming removed 10 bases from V and 4 bases from J; junction bases left unmatched: 10. Germline lookup yields CDR1 ENHRY and CDR2 SYGVKD. The CDR3 covers 14 residues. The DNA of the CDR3 is TGTGCCACCGCATTCGGACAGGGGGGTTACGAGCAGTACTTC. It encodes CATAFGQGGYEQYF.

The sample holds a few counts of this clonotype. This sequence joins TRBV10-2 and TRBJ2-2, with 12 bases identical to TRBD2. CDR1 WSHSY and CDR2 SAAADI come from the germline V gene. The CDR3 is made up of 15 amino acids. The V gene end was trimmed by 6 bases and the J gene end by 7 bases; junction bases not matched to a gene: 6. This CDR3 is CASRPLAGGVGELFF. The CDR3, as DNA: TGCGCCAGCAGGCCGCTAGCGGGAGGGGTCGGGGAGCTGTTTTTT.

This chain connects TRBV18 to TRBJ1-2; 10 bases fit TRBD1. The V segment lost 1 base and the J segment 4 bases; nucleotides outside the gene matches: 3. The germline V gene has CDR1 KGHSH and CDR2 LQKENI. The CDR3 covers 15 residues. The CDR3 protein is CASSPRDRGSYGYTF. Written as DNA, the CDR3 is TGTGCCAGCTCACCACGGGACAGGGGAAGCTATGGCTACACCTTC.

The chain has TRBV9 and TRBJ2-5; 7 bases fit TRBD1. Per germline, CDR1 SGDLS and CDR2 YYNGEE. The CDR3 extends over 14 amino acids. J lost 2 bases, V lost 0 bases, and 1 base had no gene match. CDR3 loop: CASSVGQGQETQYF. DNA of the CDR3: TGTGCCAGCAGCGTAGGACAGGGACAAGAGACCCAGTACTTC.

This clonotype was found a few times. V gene TRBV3-1 combines with J gene TRBJ2-5; D gene uncertain. Trimming cost V 1 base and J 2 bases, with 5 bases left between them. CDR3 length: 13 amino acids. Germline V lookup: CDR1 LGHDT, CDR2 YNNKEL (reference sequence). CDR3 DNA sequence: TGTGCCAGCAGCCAAGTTCCACAAGAGACCCAGTACTTC. Its protein is CASSQVPQETQYF.

The chain joins TRBV12-3 or TRBV12-4 to TRBJ2-3; TRBD2 agrees at 14 bases. This CDR3 spans 18 amino acids. Unmatched junction bases numbered 9, after V lost 5 bases and J lost 2 bases. The DNA for the CDR3 is TGTGCCAGCAGTCCCCCCTGGACTAGCGGGAGGATCACAGATACGCAGTATTTT. This sequence encodes CASSPPWTSGRITDTQYF.

DNA of the CDR3: TGTGCCAGCAGCCGGCTGGACAGGGGGAACAATGAGCAGTTCTTC. Translated: CASSRLDRGNNEQFF. V gene TRBV7-2 combines with J gene TRBJ2-1; TRBD1 agrees at 10 bases. This CDR3 is built from 15 residues. V shed 5 bases, J shed 5 bases, and the junction held 6 bases outside the gene matches. The germline CDR1 and CDR2 sequences are SGHTA and FQGNSA.

This clonotype was recorded a few times. This chain joins TRBV4-2 and TRBJ2-7; 7 bases line up with TRBD2. CDR1 and CDR2 from the germline V gene are LGHNA and YNFKEQ. The CDR3 sequence is 18 residues long. Trimming removed 4 bases from V and 3 bases from J; junction bases left unmatched: 18. CDR3 nucleotide sequence: TGTGCCAGCAGCCCCCGGGACTACCGAGGTCGGCTTAACTACGAGCAGTACTTC. It specifies CASSPRDYRGRLNYEQYF.

The V call is TRBV6-5, the J call TRBJ2-1, with TRBD1 identical over 10 bases. The CDR3 totals 14 residues. V shed 2 bases, J shed 7 bases, and the junction held 2 bases outside the gene matches. Germline V gene sequence: CDR1 MNHEY, CDR2 SVGAGI. The chain's CDR3 is CASSYGTGANEQFF. Written as DNA, the CDR3 is TGTGCCAGCAGTTACGGGACAGGGGCTAATGAGCAGTTCTTC.

This clonotype occurred a few times. CDR3 nucleotides: TGTGCCAGCAGCCAAGATAGACTACAGACCAAAAACATTCAGTACTTC. Encoded protein: CASSQDRLQTKNIQYF. The rearrangement joins TRBV3-1 to TRBJ2-4, with D possibly TRBD2 on 5 matching bases. Trimming stripped 0 bases from V and 2 bases from J, with 11 bases between. Germline assignment: CDR1 LGHDT and CDR2 YNNKEL (reference sequence). This CDR3 comprises 16 residues.

This clonotype was seen at least ten times. This chain links TRBV5-8 with TRBJ2-6; D is unresolved. Looked up from germline, CDR1 is SGHTS and CDR2 is YDEGEE. The CDR3 sequence is 17 residues long. V lost 4 bases and J 1 base, leaving 15 bases between the germline ends. The CDR3 sequence is CASSLGSHPSGANVLTF. Here the CDR3 DNA reads TGTGCCAGCAGCCTGGGGTCTCATCCTTCTGGGGCCAACGTCCTGACTTTC.

This clonotype was detected a few times. CDR3 DNA: TGTGCCAGCAGTAGGGTGGGGTTGAATGAGCAGTTCTTC. Its protein product is CASSRVGLNEQFF. The rearrangement links TRBV2 to TRBJ2-1; D not resolved. The CDR3 runs to 13 residues. V lost 5 bases to trimming and J lost 7 bases, with 12 bases between them. From germline, CDR1 is SNHLY and CDR2 FYNNEI.

The chain is built from TRBV14 and TRBJ2-5; D gene unclear. CDR1 is SGHDN, CDR2 FVKESK, per germline. The CDR3 has 14 amino acids. With 6 bases removed from V and 1 base from J, the gap between germline ends came to 12 bases. CDR3 amino acids: CASSSRLFQETQYF. Written as DNA, the CDR3 is TGTGCCAGCAGTTCACGACTGTTCCAAGAGACCCAGTACTTC.

The CDR3 reads CASRPGRAGANVLTF. Here the CDR3 DNA reads TGTGCCAGCAGACCCGGGCGGGCTGGGGCCAACGTCCTGACTTTC. The J gene is TRBJ2-6, the V gene TRBV12-3 or TRBV12-4; tentative D call: TRBD2 (5 bases). Trimming removed 6 bases from V and 2 bases from J, with 11 bases in between. CDR3 length: 15 amino acids.

CDR3 nucleotide sequence: TGTGCCAGCAGTTTCCGGCGGGGGGAAGAGACCCAGTACTTC. Translated: CASSFRRGEETQYF. The chain joins TRBV27 to TRBJ2-5, with 8 bases fitting TRBD2. The CDR3 is 14 residues long. Trimming took 3 bases from V and 3 from J; bases not matched to a gene: 3. CDR1 is MNHEY and CDR2 is SMNVEV in the germline V gene (reference sequence).

The table lists this clonotype with a few counts. The chain has TRBV25-1 and TRBJ2-6, with D perhaps assigned TRBD1 or TRBD2 (5 bases each). CDR1 and CDR2 from the germline V gene are MGHDK and SYGVNS. There are 17 residues in the CDR3. V was shortened by 1 base and J by 2 bases, with 12 bases between the two germline ends. CDR3 sequence reads: CASSESGGKAGANVLTF. The CDR3 DNA reads TGTGCCAGCAGTGAATCTGGGGGAAAGGCTGGGGCCAACGTCCTGACTTTC.

This clonotype turned up a few times. V and J are TRBV6-5 and TRBJ2-5; 7 bases line up with TRBD2. Germline V gives CDR1 MNHEY, CDR2 SVGAGI. This CDR3 has 17 amino acids. J was trimmed by 5 bases and V by 6 bases; bases with no gene match: 18. CDR3 bases: TGTGCCAGCAGCTCGCGCGGGACTATGGGATATGGGGAGACCCAGTACTTC. This sequence encodes CASSSRGTMGYGETQYF.

This chain uses TRBV12-3 or TRBV12-4 with TRBJ2-7; possible D gene TRBD2, 5 bases. The length of the CDR3 is 12 residues. Trimming stripped 1 base from V and 10 bases from J, with 11 bases between. CDR3 sequence reads: CASSLGRFFQYF. CDR3 sequence (DNA): TGTGCCAGCAGTTTAGGGAGGTTCTTTCAGTACTTC.

The chain is built from TRBV7-2 and TRBJ2-4, with D unclear. The CDR3 totals 15 residues. Trimming removed 1 base at V and 3 bases at J, with 10 bases between. Germline assignment: CDR1 SGHTA and CDR2 FQGNSA. The CDR3 DNA sequence: TGTGCCAGCAGCTTAGTCAGTCAGAACAAAAACATTCAGTACTTC. The encoded protein is CASSLVSQNKNIQYF.

This sequence joins TRBV20-1 and TRBJ1-2; 8 bases fit TRBD1. CDR1 DFQATT and CDR2 SNEGSKA come from the germline V gene (reference sequence). V shed 3 bases and J 2 bases; nucleotides not matched to a gene: 2. This CDR3 spans 13 amino acids. The CDR3 region is CSARGQANYGYTF. The CDR3 bases are TGCAGTGCTAGGGGACAGGCCAACTATGGCTACACCTTC.

This clonotype came up a few times. The chain is built from TRBV29-1 and TRBJ2-3; 8 bases are a match to TRBD2. The germline CDR1 and CDR2 sequences are SQVTM and ANQGSEA. This CDR3 comprises 13 residues. V was clipped by 1 base and J by 8 bases; unmatched bases: 5. The CDR3 reads CSVEVAGGRTQYF. CDR3 coding DNA: TGCAGCGTTGAAGTTGCGGGAGGACGTACGCAGTATTTT.

This clonotype was detected many times. The V call is TRBV5-1, the J call TRBJ2-3; the D is unclear. The CDR3 covers 12 residues. Trimming shortened V by 4 bases and J by 0 bases, and 3 bases separated the two germline ends. Germline CDR1 and CDR2: SGHRS and YFSETQ. CDR3 sequence (DNA): TGCGCCAGCAGCCACAGCACAGATACGCAGTATTTT. As protein: CASSHSTDTQYF. The whole variable domain, remainder taken from reference TRBV5-1 and TRBJ2-3, is KAGVTQTPRYLIKTRGQQVTLSCSPISGHRSVSWYQQTPGQGLQFLFEYFSETQRNKGNFPGRFSGRQFSNSRSEMNVSTLELGDSALYLCASSHSTDTQYFGPGTRLTVL.